These 15 T cell receptor beta chains were sequenced from one sample in a study of T-cell memory formation after mild COVID-19. Via MiXCR, TCRdb re-called the 5' RACE reads, giving one row per CDR3 protein. The table includes some 260,000 distinct CDR3 sequences, 15% to 20% detected once. Sequenced input: PBMCs or a T cell subset sorted from them (not recorded which). The receptors were sampled from a man younger than 35 who had mild COVID-19 (a few samples of this study predate the infection). Cell type and time point are not known.

The rearrangement links TRBV5-1 to TRBJ2-2; D may be TRBD1 or TRBD2 (5 bases each). CDR1 SGHRS and CDR2 YFSETQ come from the germline V gene. The V end was cut by 4 bases, the J end by 4 bases, with 11 bases between. The length of the CDR3 is 14 residues. In DNA form, the CDR3 reads TGCGCCAGCAGCGACCGGGACCTCACCGGGGAGCTGTTTTTT. Translated: CASSDRDLTGELFF.

This clonotype was found a few times. This chain joins TRBV5-1 and TRBJ1-5, with 12 bases fitting TRBD1. J was trimmed by 6 bases and V by 5 bases; bases with no gene match: 6. The V gene's germline CDR1 is SGHRS and CDR2 YFSETQ. The CDR3 loop spans 15 amino acids. The CDR3 region has the DNA TGCGCCAGCAGAACCGGGACAGGGGGCGGTCAGCCCCAGCATTTT. Its translation: CASRTGTGGGQPQHF.

This clonotype was recorded a few times. CDR3 region: CASSPGQGYQPQHF. The CDR3 DNA reads TGTGCCAGCAGCCCAGGACAGGGCTATCAGCCCCAGCATTTT. The genes are TRBV7-9 and TRBJ1-5, with 8 bases that match TRBD1. Germline V lookup: CDR1 SEHNR, CDR2 FQNEAQ (reference sequence). This CDR3 is 14 amino acids long. Losses at the gene ends were 5 bases for V and 5 bases for J; bases not matched to a gene: 5.

Only a few counts were recorded for this clonotype. The CDR3, as DNA: TGTGCCACCGCTAAGACAGGGTCCACTGAAGCTTTCTTT. This encodes CATAKTGSTEAFF. The rearrangement joins TRBV24-1 to TRBJ1-1; 7 bases match TRBD1. Germline trimming cut 9 bases from V and 4 bases from J; bases unmatched to any gene: 7. This CDR3 is 13 amino acids long. Germline values: CDR1 KGHDR, CDR2 SFDVKD.

This chain joins TRBV5-6 and TRBJ2-3; D not certain. The length of the CDR3 is 15 residues. Germline V gene lookup returns CDR1 SGHDT and CDR2 YYEEEE. V was pared by 4 bases and J by 2 bases, with 14 bases between. CDR3 residues: CASSRGRTVTDTQYF. CDR3 sequence (DNA): TGTGCCAGCAGCCGCGGACGGACCGTCACAGATACGCAGTATTTT.

This clonotype was counted only a few times. This chain links TRBV6-2 or TRBV6-3 with TRBJ2-5, with 7 bases fitting TRBD2. V gave up 4 bases and J gave up 1 base; unmatched junction bases: 9. Germline CDR1 reads MNHEY; CDR2 reads SVGEGT. This CDR3 is 16 amino acids long. The CDR3: CASSSGAGVPQETQYF. The CDR3 DNA reads TGTGCCAGCAGTTCCGGGGCGGGGGTCCCCCAAGAGACCCAGTACTTC.

V usage is TRBV5-6 and J usage is TRBJ2-5, with TRBD2 identical over 11 bases. CDR1 and CDR2 from the germline V gene are SGHDT and YYEEEE. The CDR3 extends over 14 amino acids. The junction had 3 bases not matched to a gene; V was cut back by 3 bases and J by 5 bases. CDR3 DNA: TGTGCCAGCAGCTCATCTAGCGGGGGGGAGACCCAGTACTTC. As protein: CASSSSSGGETQYF. The full variable domain, rest sourced from reference TRBV5-6 and TRBJ2-5, is DAGVTQSPTHLIKTRGQQVTLRCSPKSGHDTVSWYQQALGQGPQFIFQYYEEEERQRGNFPDRFSGHQFPNYSSELNVNALLLGDSALYLCASSSSSGGETQYFGPGTRLLVL.

This clonotype was observed a few times. V usage is TRBV12-5 and J usage is TRBJ2-5; 9 nucleotides agree with TRBD2. The CDR3 is 16 amino acids. V lost 3 bases and J lost 1; bases outside the gene matches: 6. CDR1 LGHNT and CDR2 FRNRAP come from the germline V gene. The CDR3 nucleotides are TGTGCTAGTGGTTTCGGGCGGGGGGGCCTCCAAGAGACCCAGTACTTC. It translates to CASGFGRGGLQETQYF.

V usage is TRBV28 and J usage is TRBJ2-3, with D perhaps matching TRBD2 (5 bases). CDR3 length equals 15 residues. Germline-derived CDR1 and CDR2 are MDHEN and SYDVKM. Between the trimmed V and J ends, which lost 5 bases and 1 base, there was a span of 13 bases. The CDR3 DNA sequence: TGTGCCAGCAGTCAATCTTTGGGAGGCACAGATACGCAGTATTTT. It codes for CASSQSLGGTDTQYF.

There are many counts of this clonotype. This sequence joins TRBV5-1 and TRBJ2-5; D gene uncertain. Trimming removed 1 base from V and 1 base from J, with 5 bases in between. Germline CDR1 is SGHRS and CDR2 is YFSETQ. The CDR3 has 13 residues. CDR3 nucleotide sequence: TGCGCCAGCAGCTTGACAGTCCAAGAGACCCAGTACTTC. Residues: CASSLTVQETQYF.

This clonotype was found a few times. The rearrangement links TRBV16 to TRBJ1-4; no definite D call. V was trimmed by 1 base and J by 7 bases, leaving 13 bases between them. CDR1 KGHSY and CDR2 FQNENV come from the germline V gene. This CDR3 is built from 15 residues. Here the CDR3 DNA reads TGTGCCAGCAGCCAATTCTCGGGATTAGGTGAAAAACTGTTTTTT. Amino acids: CASSQFSGLGEKLFF.

The chain carries TRBV25-1 and TRBJ2-5; the match to TRBD2 covers 14 bases. This CDR3 comprises 16 residues. CDR1 is MGHDK and CDR2 is SYGVNS in the germline V gene. Unmatched junction bases numbered 3, after V lost 4 bases and J lost 2 bases. This chain's CDR3 is CASSAGLAGGQETQYF. DNA of the CDR3: TGTGCCAGCAGTGCCGGACTAGCGGGGGGACAAGAGACCCAGTACTTC.

V usage is TRBV25-1 and J usage is TRBJ2-4, with 7 bases matching TRBD1. This CDR3 contains 13 residues. V lost 2 bases and J lost 6; bases outside the gene matches: 1. Germline V gene lookup returns CDR1 MGHDK and CDR2 SYGVNS. CDR3 sequence: CASSERQGNIQYF. In DNA form, the CDR3 reads TGTGCCAGCAGTGAAAGACAGGGAAACATTCAGTACTTC.

V gene TRBV11-2 combines with J gene TRBJ1-3; D may be TRBD1 (6 bases). The germline CDR1 and CDR2 sequences are SGHAT and FQNNGV. This CDR3 region has 15 residues. Trimming pared 4 bases from V and 4 bases from J, leaving 14 bases between. The CDR3 spells CASSSQTGRGNTIYF. The CDR3 DNA sequence: TGTGCCAGCAGCTCCCAGACAGGAAGGGGAAACACCATATATTTT.

This clonotype turned up a few times. The chain uses TRBV18 and TRBJ2-5; the match to TRBD1 covers 10 bases. The germline V gene encodes CDR1 KGHSH and CDR2 LQKENI. V dropped 3 bases and J dropped 3; count of bases not matched to a gene: 4. This CDR3 spans 15 amino acids. CDR3 nucleotides: TGTGCCAGCTCACCCGGACAGGGGGTAGAAGAGACCCAGTACTTC. Residues: CASSPGQGVEETQYF. Filled out from reference TRBV18 and TRBJ2-5, the complete variable domain reads NAGVMQNPRHLVRRRGQEARLRCSPMKGHSHVYWYRQLPEEGLKFMVYLQKENIIDESGMPKERFSAEFPKEGPSILRIQQVVRGDSAAYFCASSPGQGVEETQYFGPGTRLLVL.